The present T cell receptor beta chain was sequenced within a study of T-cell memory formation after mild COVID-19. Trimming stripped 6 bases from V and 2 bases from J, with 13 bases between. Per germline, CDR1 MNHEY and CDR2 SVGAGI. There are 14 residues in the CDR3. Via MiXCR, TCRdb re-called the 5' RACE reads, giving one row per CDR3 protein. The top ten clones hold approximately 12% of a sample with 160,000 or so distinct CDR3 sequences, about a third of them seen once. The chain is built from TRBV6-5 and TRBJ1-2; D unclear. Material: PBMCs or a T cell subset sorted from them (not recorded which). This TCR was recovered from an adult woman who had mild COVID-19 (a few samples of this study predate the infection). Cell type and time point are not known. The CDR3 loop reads CASRRSRSNYGYTF. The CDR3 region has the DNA TGTGCCAGCAGGAGATCACGCTCCAACTATGGCTACACCTTC.